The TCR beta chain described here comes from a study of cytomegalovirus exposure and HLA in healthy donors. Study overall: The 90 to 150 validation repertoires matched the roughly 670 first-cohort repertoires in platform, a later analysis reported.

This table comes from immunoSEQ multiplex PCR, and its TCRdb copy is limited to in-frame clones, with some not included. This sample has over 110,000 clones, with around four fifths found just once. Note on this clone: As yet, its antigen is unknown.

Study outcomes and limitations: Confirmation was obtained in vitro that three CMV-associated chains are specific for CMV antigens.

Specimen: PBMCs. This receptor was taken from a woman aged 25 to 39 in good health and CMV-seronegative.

In DNA, the CDR3 is TGTGCCAGCAGCTTGGGAGGGGCAGGTCAGCCCCAGCATTTT. Its translation: CASSLGGAGQPQHF. The chain combines TRBV7-6 with TRBJ1-5, with D tentatively TRBD1 (5 bases). The germline CDR1 and CDR2 sequences are SGHVS and FNYEAQ. There are 14 residues in the CDR3. V was pared by 3 bases and J by 6 bases, with 12 bases between.